This T cell receptor beta chain was found in a study of blood T cell repertoires in COVID-19. This CDR3 is built from 16 residues. Trimming removed 4 bases from V and 0 bases from J, with 16 bases in between. Per germline, CDR1 SGDLS and CDR2 YYNGEE. Per the original data handling: Amplification with reference gene primers provided the estimates of nucleated cell counts. The data were produced by immunoSEQ multiplex PCR, yet TCRdb's version contains in-frame clones alone and is incomplete. That table is the source of V, J and clone size, and D and trimming were worked out from the DNA. The sample has around 110,000 clones, around 80% seen once.

The receptor's source is an older man with active or convalescent COVID-19. This chain uses TRBV9 with TRBJ1-1; D is unclear. Sequencing was performed on peripheral blood. The CDR3 reads CASSKTDRLMNTEAFF. For the CDR3, the DNA is TGTGCCAGCAGCAAGACTGACCGCTTAATGAACACTGAAGCTTTCTTT.